What follows is one T cell receptor beta chain and its context. The sample originates from a study of blood T cells in healthy people across ages. With V trimmed by 1 base and J by 7 bases, 8 bases remained unmatched. Germline assignment: CDR1 MGHRA and CDR2 YSYEKL. The CDR3 totals 16 residues. A second PCR, run for 7 to 11 cycles, used a sample-barcoded 5' primer plus a J-beta primer mix. Using its own MiXCR run on the 5' RACE reads, TCRdb lists one record per CDR3 protein. Here the sample spans hundreds of thousands of distinct CDR3 sequences, roughly 41% being singletons. The chain joins TRBV4-1 to TRBJ2-1; 9 bases line up with TRBD2. The sequenced sample was blood. The receptor was isolated from a woman aged 60-70 years in good health. The CDR3 DNA reads TGCGCCAGCAGCCAAGTGGGTAGCGGGAGTAAAAATGAGCAGTTCTTC. As protein: CASSQVGSGSKNEQFF.